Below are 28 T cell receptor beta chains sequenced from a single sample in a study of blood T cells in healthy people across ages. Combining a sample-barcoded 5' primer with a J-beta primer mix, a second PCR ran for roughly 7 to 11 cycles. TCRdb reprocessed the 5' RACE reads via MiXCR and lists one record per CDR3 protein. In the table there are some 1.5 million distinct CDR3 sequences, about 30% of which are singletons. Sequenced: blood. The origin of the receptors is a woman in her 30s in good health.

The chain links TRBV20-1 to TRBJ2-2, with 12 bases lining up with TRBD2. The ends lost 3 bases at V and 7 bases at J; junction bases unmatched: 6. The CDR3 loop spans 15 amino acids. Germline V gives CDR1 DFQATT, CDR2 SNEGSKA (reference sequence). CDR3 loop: CSARASGRESGELFF. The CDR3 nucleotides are TGCAGTGCTAGGGCTAGCGGGAGGGAGAGCGGGGAGCTGTTTTTT.

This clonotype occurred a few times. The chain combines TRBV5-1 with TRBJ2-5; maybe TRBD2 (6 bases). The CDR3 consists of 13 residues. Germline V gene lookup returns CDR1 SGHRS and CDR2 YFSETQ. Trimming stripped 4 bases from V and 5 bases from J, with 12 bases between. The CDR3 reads CASSPEGLETQYF. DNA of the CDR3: TGCGCCAGCAGCCCGGAGGGGCTGGAGACCCAGTACTTC.

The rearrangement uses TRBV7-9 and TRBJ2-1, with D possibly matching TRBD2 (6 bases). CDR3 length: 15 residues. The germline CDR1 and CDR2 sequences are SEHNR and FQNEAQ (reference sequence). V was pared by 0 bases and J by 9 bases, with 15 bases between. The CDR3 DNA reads TGTGCCAGCAGCTTAGCTCCGGGACCCGGGAGTGAGCAGTTCTTC. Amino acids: CASSLAPGPGSEQFF. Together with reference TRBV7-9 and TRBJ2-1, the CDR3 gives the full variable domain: DTGVSQNPRHKITKRGQNVTFRCDPISEHNRLYWYRQTLGQGPEFLTYFQNEAQLEKSRLLSDRFSAERPKGSFSTLEIQRTEQGDSAMYLCASSLAPGPGSEQFFGPGTRLTVL.

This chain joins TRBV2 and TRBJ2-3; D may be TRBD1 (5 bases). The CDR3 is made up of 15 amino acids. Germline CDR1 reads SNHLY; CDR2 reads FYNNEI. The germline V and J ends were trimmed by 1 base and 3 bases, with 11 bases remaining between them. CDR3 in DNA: TGTGCCAGCAGTGAAGAGACAGTCATAACAGATACGCAGTATTTT. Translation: CASSEETVITDTQYF.

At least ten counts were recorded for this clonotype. CDR3 in DNA: TGTGCCAGCAGCTTGGATATCAATGAGCAGTTCTTC. Protein: CASSLDINEQFF. V and J are TRBV5-5 and TRBJ2-1; D is unresolved. The CDR3 has 12 amino acids. Deletions cut 0 bases from V and 6 bases from J, with 4 bases between. The germline CDR1 and CDR2 sequences are SGHKS and YYEKEE (reference sequence).

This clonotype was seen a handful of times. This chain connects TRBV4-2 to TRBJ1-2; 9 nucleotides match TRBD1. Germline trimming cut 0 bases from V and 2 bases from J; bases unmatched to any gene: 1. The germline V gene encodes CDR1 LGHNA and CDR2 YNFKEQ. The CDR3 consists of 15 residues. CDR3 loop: CASSQEGQGNYGYTF. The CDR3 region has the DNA TGTGCCAGCAGCCAAGAAGGACAGGGGAACTATGGCTACACCTTC.

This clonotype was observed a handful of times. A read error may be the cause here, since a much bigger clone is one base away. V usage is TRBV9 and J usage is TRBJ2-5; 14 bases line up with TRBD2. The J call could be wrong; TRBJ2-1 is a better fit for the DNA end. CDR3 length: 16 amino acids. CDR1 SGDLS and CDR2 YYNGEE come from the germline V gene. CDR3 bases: TGTGCCAGCAGCGTAGGACTAGCGGGAGGGCAAGAGACCCAGTTCTTC. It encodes CASSVGLAGGQETQFF.

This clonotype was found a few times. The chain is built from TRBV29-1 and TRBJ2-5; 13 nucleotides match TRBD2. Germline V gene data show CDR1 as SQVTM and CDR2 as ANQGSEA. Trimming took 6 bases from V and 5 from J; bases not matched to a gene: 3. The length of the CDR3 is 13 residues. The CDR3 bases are TGCAGCGTGACTAGCGGGGGGCCGGAGACCCAGTACTTC. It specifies CSVTSGGPETQYF.

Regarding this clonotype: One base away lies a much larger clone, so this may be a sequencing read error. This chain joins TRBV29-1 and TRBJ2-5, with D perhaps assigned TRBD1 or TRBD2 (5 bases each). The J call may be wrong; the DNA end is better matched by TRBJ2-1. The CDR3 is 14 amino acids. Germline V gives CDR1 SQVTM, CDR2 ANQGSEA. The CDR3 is CSVRDLGTQETQFF. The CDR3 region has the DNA TGCAGCGTACGGGATCTGGGGACGCAAGAGACCCAGTTCTTC.

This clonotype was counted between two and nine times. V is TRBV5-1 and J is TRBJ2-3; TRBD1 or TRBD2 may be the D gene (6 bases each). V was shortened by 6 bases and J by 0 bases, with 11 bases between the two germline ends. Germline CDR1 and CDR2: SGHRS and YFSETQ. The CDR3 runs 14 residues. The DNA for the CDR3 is TGCGCCAGCACGGAGGGGGGCAGCACAGATACGCAGTATTTT. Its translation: CASTEGGSTDTQYF.

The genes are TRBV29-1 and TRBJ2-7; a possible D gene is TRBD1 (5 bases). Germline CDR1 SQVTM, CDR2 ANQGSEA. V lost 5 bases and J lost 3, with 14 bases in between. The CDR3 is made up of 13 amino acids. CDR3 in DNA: TGCAGCGTTTCCCCACAGGACCTCTACGAGCAGTACTTC. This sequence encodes CSVSPQDLYEQYF.

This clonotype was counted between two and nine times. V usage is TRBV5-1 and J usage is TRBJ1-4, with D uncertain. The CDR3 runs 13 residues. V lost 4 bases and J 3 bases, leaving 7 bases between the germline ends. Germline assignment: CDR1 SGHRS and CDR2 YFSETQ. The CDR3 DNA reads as TGCGCCAGCAGCACCGGACCTAATGAAAAACTGTTTTTT. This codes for CASSTGPNEKLFF.

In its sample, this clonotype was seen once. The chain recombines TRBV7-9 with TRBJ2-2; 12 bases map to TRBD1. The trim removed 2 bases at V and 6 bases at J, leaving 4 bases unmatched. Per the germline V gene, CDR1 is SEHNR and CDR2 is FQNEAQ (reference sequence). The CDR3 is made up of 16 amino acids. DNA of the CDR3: TGTGCCAGCAGCTTATGGGACAGGGGGCCCGCCGGGGAGCTGTTTTTT. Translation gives CASSLWDRGPAGELFF.

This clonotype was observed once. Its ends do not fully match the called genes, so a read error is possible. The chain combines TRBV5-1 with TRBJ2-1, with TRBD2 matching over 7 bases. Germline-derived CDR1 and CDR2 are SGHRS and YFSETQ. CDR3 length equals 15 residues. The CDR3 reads CVSSFGGSSYNEQFF. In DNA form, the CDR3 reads TGCGTCAGCAGCTTTGGCGGGAGCTCCTACAATGAGCAGTTCTTC.

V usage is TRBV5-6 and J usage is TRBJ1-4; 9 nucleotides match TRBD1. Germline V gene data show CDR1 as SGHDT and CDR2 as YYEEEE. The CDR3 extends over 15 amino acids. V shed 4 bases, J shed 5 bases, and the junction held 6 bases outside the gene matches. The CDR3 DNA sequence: TGTGCCAGCAGCGCACGGACAGGGGCCAATGAAAAACTGTTTTTT. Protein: CASSARTGANEKLFF.

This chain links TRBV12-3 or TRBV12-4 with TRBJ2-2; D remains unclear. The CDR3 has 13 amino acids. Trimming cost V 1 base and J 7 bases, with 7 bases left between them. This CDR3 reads CASSLVAGGELFF. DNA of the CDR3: TGTGCCAGCAGTTTAGTCGCAGGCGGGGAGCTGTTTTTT.

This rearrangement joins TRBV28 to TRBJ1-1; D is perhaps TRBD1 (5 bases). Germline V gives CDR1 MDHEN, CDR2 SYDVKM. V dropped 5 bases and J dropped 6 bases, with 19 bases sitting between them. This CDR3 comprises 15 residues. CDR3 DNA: TGTGCCAGCAGTATATTCCAGGGAGTGTCCGCTGAAGCTTTCTTT. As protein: CASSIFQGVSAEAFF.

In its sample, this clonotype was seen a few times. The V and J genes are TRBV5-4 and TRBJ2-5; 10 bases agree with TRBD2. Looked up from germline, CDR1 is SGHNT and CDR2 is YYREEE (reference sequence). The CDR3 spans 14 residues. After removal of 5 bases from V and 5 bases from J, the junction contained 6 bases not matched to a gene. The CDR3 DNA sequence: TGTGCCAGCAGGGAGCGGGGGGGGGAGGAGACCCAGTACTTC. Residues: CASRERGGEETQYF.

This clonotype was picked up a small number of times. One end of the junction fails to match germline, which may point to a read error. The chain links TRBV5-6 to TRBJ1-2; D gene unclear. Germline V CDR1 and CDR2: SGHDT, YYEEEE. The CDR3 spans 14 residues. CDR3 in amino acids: CASSFRIAAYGYTF. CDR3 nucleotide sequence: TGCGCCAGCAGCTTTAGGATCGCAGCCTATGGCTACACCTTC.

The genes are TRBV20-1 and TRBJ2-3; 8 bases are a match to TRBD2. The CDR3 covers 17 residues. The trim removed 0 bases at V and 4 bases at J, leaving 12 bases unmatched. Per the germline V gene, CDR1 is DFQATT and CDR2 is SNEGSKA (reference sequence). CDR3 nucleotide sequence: TGCAGTGCTAGAGATCTCTCGGGGGGGGCGCTTGCAGATACGCAGTATTTT. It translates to CSARDLSGGALADTQYF.

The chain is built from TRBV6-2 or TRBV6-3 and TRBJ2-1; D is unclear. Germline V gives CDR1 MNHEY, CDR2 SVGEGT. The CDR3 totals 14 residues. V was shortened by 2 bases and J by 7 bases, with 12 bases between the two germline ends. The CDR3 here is CASSYRQIRNEQFF. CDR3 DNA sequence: TGTGCCAGCAGTTACCGACAAATTAGAAATGAGCAGTTCTTC.

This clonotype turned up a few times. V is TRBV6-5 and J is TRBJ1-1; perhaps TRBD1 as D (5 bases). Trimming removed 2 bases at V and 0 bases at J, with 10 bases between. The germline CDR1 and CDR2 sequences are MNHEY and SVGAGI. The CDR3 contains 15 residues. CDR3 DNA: TGTGCCAGCAGTTACGACGACAGAATGAACACTGAAGCTTTCTTT. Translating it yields CASSYDDRMNTEAFF.

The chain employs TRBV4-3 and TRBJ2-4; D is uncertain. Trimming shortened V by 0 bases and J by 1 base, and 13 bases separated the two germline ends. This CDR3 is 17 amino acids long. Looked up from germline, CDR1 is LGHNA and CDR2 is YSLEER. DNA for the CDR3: TGCGCCAGCAGCCAAGAATTAGCCGCTGCGGCCAAAAACATTCAGTACTTC. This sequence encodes CASSQELAAAAKNIQYF.

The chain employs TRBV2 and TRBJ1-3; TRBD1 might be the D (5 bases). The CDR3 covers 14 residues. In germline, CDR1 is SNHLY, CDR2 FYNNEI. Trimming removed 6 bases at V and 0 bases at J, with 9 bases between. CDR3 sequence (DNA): TGTGCCAGCAGCGCGGACACCTCTGGAAACACCATATATTTT. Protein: CASSADTSGNTIYF.

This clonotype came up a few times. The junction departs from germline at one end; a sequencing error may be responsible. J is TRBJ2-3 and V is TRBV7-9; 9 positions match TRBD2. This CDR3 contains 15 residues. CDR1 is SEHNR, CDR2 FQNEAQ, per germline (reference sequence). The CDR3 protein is CAISPSGMSTDTQYF. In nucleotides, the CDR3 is TGTGCCATCAGCCCTAGCGGGATGAGCACAGATACGCAGTATTTT. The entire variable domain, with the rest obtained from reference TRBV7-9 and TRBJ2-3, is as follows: DTGVSQNPRHKITKRGQNVTFRCDPISEHNRLYWYRQTLGQGPEFLTYFQNEAQLEKSRLLSDRFSAERPKGSFSTLEIQRTEQGDSAMYLCAISPSGMSTDTQYFGPGTRLTVL.

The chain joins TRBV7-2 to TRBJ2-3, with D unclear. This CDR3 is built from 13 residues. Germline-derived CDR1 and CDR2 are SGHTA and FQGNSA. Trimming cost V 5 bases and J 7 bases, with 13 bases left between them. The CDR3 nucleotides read TGTGCCAGCAGCCCTCGGATCCGCTATACGCAGTATTTT. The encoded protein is CASSPRIRYTQYF.

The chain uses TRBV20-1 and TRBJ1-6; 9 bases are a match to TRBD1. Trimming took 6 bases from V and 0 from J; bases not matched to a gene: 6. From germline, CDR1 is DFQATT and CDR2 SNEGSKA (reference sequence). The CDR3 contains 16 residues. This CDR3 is CSAPTGGSSYNSPLHF. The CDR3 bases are TGCAGTGCCCCGACAGGGGGTAGCTCCTATAATTCACCCCTCCACTTT.

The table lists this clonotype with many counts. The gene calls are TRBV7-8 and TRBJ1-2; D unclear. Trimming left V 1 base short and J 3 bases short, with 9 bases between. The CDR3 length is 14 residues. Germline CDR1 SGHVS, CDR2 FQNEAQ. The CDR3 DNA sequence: TGTGCCAGCAGCTTAGTGAGGGCAGACTATGGCTACACCTTC. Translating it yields CASSLVRADYGYTF.